The TCR beta chain described here comes from a study of blood T cells in healthy people across ages. Next came a second PCR, run for about 6 to 12 cycles, which used a sample-barcoded 5' primer along with a J-beta primer mix. TCRdb fed the 5' RACE reads into MiXCR, producing one record per CDR3 protein. The sample holds 1,100,000 or so distinct CDR3 sequences, over 35% seen once. CDR1 is SGHRS, CDR2 YFSETQ, per germline. Trimming left V 3 bases short and J 5 bases short, with 11 bases between. CDR3 length: 14 residues. Each donor supplied about 9.6 milliliters of peripheral blood. This clonotype was obtained from a woman aged 60-75 years in good health. V usage is TRBV5-1 and J usage is TRBJ1-4, with D unresolved. The sequenced material came from blood. The CDR3 here is CASSSDGRNEKLFF. The CDR3 DNA is TGCGCCAGCAGCTCGGACGGGAGGAATGAAAAACTGTTTTTT.